This T cell receptor (beta chain) was retrieved from a study of molecular identifiers for immune sequencing clone quantification. Sorting isolated naive CD8 T cells as CD8+CD4-CCR7+CD45RA+ events. TCRdb re-derived calls from the PCR reads in MiXCR, one entry per CDR3 protein. Counted here are approximately 500,000 distinct CDR3 sequences, around 23% occurring once; the ten biggest clones make up around 0.8%. The J segment lost 0 bases and the V segment lost 9 bases, leaving 14 bases of the junction unmatched. In germline, CDR1 is LNHDA, CDR2 SQIVND (reference sequence). The CDR3 loop spans 17 amino acids.

The rearrangement uses TRBV19 and TRBJ1-1; 9 bases are a match to TRBD1. The sequence derives from a human donor in good health. Some libraries in this study had Jurkat cell RNA spiked in. Sequencing was carried out using naive CD8+ T cells from blood, with Jurkat cell RNA spiked in. Regarding subset: FACS-sorted CD8+CD4-CCR7+CD45RA+ naive T cells. The CDR3 sequence: CASRDRTGVLMNTEAFF. DNA for the CDR3: TGTGCCAGCCGCGACCGGACAGGGGTGTTAATGAACACTGAAGCTTTCTTT.